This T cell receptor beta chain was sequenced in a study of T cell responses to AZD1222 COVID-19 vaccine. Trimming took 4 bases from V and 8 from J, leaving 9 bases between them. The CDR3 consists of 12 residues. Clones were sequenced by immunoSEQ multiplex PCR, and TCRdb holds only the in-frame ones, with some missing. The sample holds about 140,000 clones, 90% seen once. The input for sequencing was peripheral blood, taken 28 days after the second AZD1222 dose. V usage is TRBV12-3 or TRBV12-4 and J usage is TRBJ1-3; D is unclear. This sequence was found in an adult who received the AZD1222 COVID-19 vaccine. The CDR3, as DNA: TGTGCCAGCAGTTGGGTGAGAGACACCATATATTTT. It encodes CASSWVRDTIYF.